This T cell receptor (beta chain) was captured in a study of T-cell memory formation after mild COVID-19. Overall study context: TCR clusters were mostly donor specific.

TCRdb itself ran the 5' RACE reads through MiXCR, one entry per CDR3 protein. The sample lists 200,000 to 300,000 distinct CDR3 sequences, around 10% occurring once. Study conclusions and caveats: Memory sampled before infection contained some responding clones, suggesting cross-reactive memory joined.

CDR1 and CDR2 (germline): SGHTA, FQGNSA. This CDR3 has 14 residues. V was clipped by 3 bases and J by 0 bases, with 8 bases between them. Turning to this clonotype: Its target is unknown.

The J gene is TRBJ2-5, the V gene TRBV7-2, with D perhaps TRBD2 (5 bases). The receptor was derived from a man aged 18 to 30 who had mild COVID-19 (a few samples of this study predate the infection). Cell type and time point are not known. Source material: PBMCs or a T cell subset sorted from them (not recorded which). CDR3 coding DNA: TGTGCCAGCAGCTTTTGGCGGGACCAAGAGACCCAGTACTTC. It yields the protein CASSFWRDQETQYF.